This T cell receptor (beta chain) was identified during a study of T cell responses to AZD1222 COVID-19 vaccine. Study outcomes and limitations: Mapped onto spike, vaccine-associated CD4 TCRs spanned it and were dominant at 160-218 and 743-854. Baseline serostatus was positive in only a handful of AZD1222 recipients. The donor group comprised mostly white British people and more females; the analysis possibly underestimated clonal diversity.

In the case of this clone: What it binds is not known.

Profiled with immunoSEQ multiplex PCR; TCRdb holds only in-frame clones, not every one. This repertoire shows around 140,000 clones, about 94% found once; its top ten account for approximately 4%. The germline V gene has CDR1 MNHEY and CDR2 SMNVEV (reference sequence). CDR3 length: 19 residues. V lost 5 bases to trimming and J lost 3 bases; unmatched junction nucleotides: 14. Analyses pooled second doses at about 4 or about 12 weeks. The specimen comprised peripheral blood, sampled 28 days after the second AZD1222 dose. This receptor was obtained from an adult who received the AZD1222 COVID-19 vaccine. The V call is TRBV27, the J call TRBJ2-2; 11 bases line up with TRBD1. CDR3 coding DNA: TGTGCCAGCAGTAACATCCGATCGGACAGGGGGCTCTACACCGGGGAGCTGTTTTTT. As protein: CASSNIRSDRGLYTGELFF.